These 23 T cell receptor beta chains share one sample of origin, sequenced in a study of shared clonotypes between healthy human individuals. Selected positively for CCR7 and CD45RO-negative, naive CD8 cells excluded terminally differentiated effector memory CD45RA+ cells. The data were produced by immunoSEQ multiplex PCR, yet TCRdb's version contains in-frame clones alone and is incomplete. The profile shows 1.5 million to 2.5 million clones, about 95% of them singletons. The sample comprised naive CD8+ T cells sorted from blood. The receptors were gathered from a man in his late teens or twenties in good health.

The chain employs TRBV4-3 and TRBJ2-6; D perhaps matches TRBD1 (5 bases). The CDR3 runs to 17 residues. Germline V gene sequence: CDR1 LGHNA, CDR2 YSLEER. V was clipped by 4 bases and J by 0 bases, with 13 bases between them. CDR3 DNA: TGCGCCAGCAGCCTCGAGGTAGGGGCCTCTGGGGCCAACGTCCTGACTTTC. Translated, it gives CASSLEVGASGANVLTF.

The rearrangement links TRBV7-9 to TRBJ2-7, with a tentative D call TRBD1 (6 bases). CDR1 is SEHNR and CDR2 is FQNEAQ in the germline V gene (reference sequence). Trimming stripped 3 bases from V and 4 bases from J, with 19 bases between. There are 16 residues in the CDR3. The CDR3 bases are TGTGCCAGCAGCTTCGGAGAGGGCAGGGGTGAGTACGAGCAGTACTTC. Its translation: CASSFGEGRGEYEQYF.

The chain uses TRBV13 and TRBJ2-3; 7 bases map to TRBD2. V was clipped by 3 bases and J by 1 base; unmatched bases: 4. Germline values: CDR1 PRHDT, CDR2 FYEKMQ (reference sequence). This CDR3 is built from 15 residues. The CDR3 region is CASSFYAGGTDTQYF. The CDR3 DNA sequence: TGTGCCAGCAGCTTCTACGCGGGGGGCACAGATACGCAGTATTTT.

The chain employs TRBV5-4 and TRBJ2-7, with 10 bases identical to TRBD1. The CDR3 contains 15 residues. The trim removed 1 base at V and 3 bases at J, leaving 4 bases unmatched. CDR1 and CDR2 from the germline V gene are SGHNT and YYREEE (reference sequence). For the CDR3, the DNA is TGTGCCAGCAGCTTGAGGACAGGGGGTTTCTACGAGCAGTACTTC. Its protein product is CASSLRTGGFYEQYF.

The chain uses TRBV27 and TRBJ2-2; unclear D gene. Per germline, CDR1 MNHEY and CDR2 SMNVEV (reference sequence). The CDR3 is 14 amino acids. V dropped 3 bases and J dropped 4 bases, with 9 bases sitting between them. The CDR3, as DNA: TGTGCCAGCAGTTTTATAAGCTCCACCGGGGAGCTGTTTTTT. It encodes CASSFISSTGELFF.

The rearrangement joins TRBV4-1 to TRBJ2-5, with D tentatively TRBD1 (6 bases). This CDR3 has 15 residues. V was trimmed by 4 bases and J by 1 base, leaving 13 bases between them. Germline CDR1 reads MGHRA; CDR2 reads YSYEKL. In DNA, the CDR3 is TGCGCCAGCAGCCGAAAGGACAGCCTCCAAGAGACCCAGTACTTC. The encoded protein is CASSRKDSLQETQYF.

This rearrangement joins TRBV7-2 to TRBJ2-2; 7 nucleotides align to TRBD2. V shed 5 bases, J shed 4 bases, and the junction held 16 bases outside the gene matches. Germline lookup yields CDR1 SGHTA and CDR2 FQGNSA. The CDR3 runs 18 residues. The CDR3 here is CASSSPDLLADPTGELFF. DNA for the CDR3: TGTGCCAGCAGCAGCCCGGACCTCCTAGCGGACCCCACCGGGGAGCTGTTTTTT. The whole variable domain, filled in from reference TRBV7-2 and TRBJ2-2, reads GAGVSQSPSNKVTEKGKDVELRCDPISGHTALYWYRQSLGQGLEFLIYFQGNSAPDKSGLPSDRFSAERTGGSVSTLTIQRTQQEDSAVYLCASSSPDLLADPTGELFFGEGSRLTVL.

The chain has TRBV5-5 and TRBJ1-4; D possibly corresponds to TRBD1 (5 bases). This CDR3 contains 14 residues. The germline V gene encodes CDR1 SGHKS and CDR2 YYEKEE (reference sequence). V was cut by 3 bases and J by 8 bases, with 14 bases left in between. The CDR3 DNA reads as TGTGCCAGCAGCTGGCTCGGGGGAACGGAAAAACTGTTTTTT. Translating gives CASSWLGGTEKLFF.

The V gene is TRBV11-2, the J gene TRBJ2-1, with D perhaps matching TRBD2 (6 bases). The CDR3 contains 15 residues. The germline V and J ends were trimmed by 5 bases and 10 bases, with 21 bases remaining between them. Germline V gene sequence: CDR1 SGHAT, CDR2 FQNNGV. The CDR3 DNA is TGTGCCAGCAGCCCCTGGGCGGAGGGTCCCTTCGAGCAGTTCTTC. It encodes CASSPWAEGPFEQFF.

The chain recombines TRBV4-3 with TRBJ2-1, with TRBD2 matching 10 bases. Germline CDR1 is LGHNA and CDR2 is YSLEER. The CDR3 runs to 16 residues. The V gene end was trimmed by 0 bases and the J gene end by 9 bases; junction bases not matched to a gene: 8. The CDR3: CASSQEPELAGVEQFF. The CDR3 DNA reads as TGCGCCAGCAGCCAAGAGCCGGAGCTAGCGGGAGTTGAGCAGTTCTTC.

The chain employs TRBV27 and TRBJ1-1; TRBD1 might be the D (5 bases). The CDR3 is 16 residues long. Per germline, CDR1 MNHEY and CDR2 SMNVEV (reference sequence). With 1 base removed from V and 1 base from J, the gap between germline ends came to 13 bases. This CDR3 reads CASSLWQGLGNTEAFF. CDR3 nucleotides: TGTGCCAGCAGTTTATGGCAGGGCCTCGGGAACACTGAAGCTTTCTTT.

This rearrangement joins TRBV4-1 to TRBJ1-6; weak D call: TRBD1 (5 bases). The ends were cut back, 4 bases at V and 7 bases at J, with 8 bases in the middle. The CDR3 contains 13 residues. Germline lookup yields CDR1 MGHRA and CDR2 YSYEKL. The CDR3 DNA sequence: TGCGCCAGCAGCCGAGAGGGGAATTCACCCCTCCACTTT. Translating gives CASSREGNSPLHF.

This clone was seen a handful of times. The chain couples TRBV30 to TRBJ1-1; tentatively, D is TRBD1 (6 bases). Germline V gene data show CDR1 as GTSNPN and CDR2 as SVGIG (reference sequence). Trimming left V 4 bases short and J 5 bases short, with 14 bases between. This CDR3 has 13 residues. In DNA, the CDR3 is TGTGCCTGGACTTCACAGGGTTGGACTGAAGCTTTCTTT. Translating gives CAWTSQGWTEAFF. The full variable domain, in which reference TRBV30 and TRBJ1-1 provide the parts outside the CDR3, is SQTIHQWPATLVQPVGSPLSLECTVEGTSNPNLYWYRQAAGRGLQLLFYSVGIGQISSEVPQNLSASRPQDRQFILSSKKLLLSDSGFYLCAWTSQGWTEAFFGQGTRLTVV.

A single count supports this clone. The chain couples TRBV28 to TRBJ1-1; D is possibly TRBD1 (5 bases). Trimming took off 1 base at V and 6 bases at J, with 9 bases between the two ends. Germline V CDR1 and CDR2: MDHEN, SYDVKM. The CDR3 is 13 amino acids. The DNA of the CDR3 is TGTGCCAGCAGTTTATTCGGGGACCCTGAAGCTTTCTTT. It codes for CASSLFGDPEAFF.

CDR3 bases: TGTGCCAGCAGTTTCTCCGGATCTCGTGAGACCCAGTACTTC. As protein: CASSFSGSRETQYF. The chain is built from TRBV6-5 and TRBJ2-5, with D hard to call. Germline-derived CDR1 and CDR2 are MNHEY and SVGAGI. This CDR3 has 14 amino acids. The V end was cut by 4 bases, the J end by 5 bases, with 14 bases between.

This chain uses TRBV11-2 with TRBJ2-1, with 12 bases that match TRBD2. Germline lookup yields CDR1 SGHAT and CDR2 FQNNGV. The CDR3 covers 16 residues. Germline trimming cut 1 base from V and 4 bases from J; bases unmatched to any gene: 2. The CDR3 loop reads CASSLVTSGRYNEQFF. In DNA form, the CDR3 reads TGTGCCAGCAGCTTAGTGACTAGCGGGAGATACAATGAGCAGTTCTTC.

The chain couples TRBV6-5 to TRBJ2-7; 10 nucleotides line up with TRBD1. The CDR3 contains 15 residues. CDR1 and CDR2 from the germline V gene are MNHEY and SVGAGI. Germline trimming cut 5 bases from V and 5 bases from J; bases unmatched to any gene: 9. The CDR3 here is CASSPTTGGWDEQYF. The CDR3 nucleotides read TGTGCCAGCAGTCCGACGACAGGGGGCTGGGACGAGCAGTACTTC.

The V gene is TRBV27, the J gene TRBJ2-1; D possibly corresponds to TRBD2 (6 bases). This CDR3 has 14 amino acids. From germline, CDR1 is MNHEY and CDR2 SMNVEV (reference sequence). V was shortened by 6 bases and J by 4 bases, with 13 bases between the two germline ends. The DNA of the CDR3 is TGTGCCAGCAGAGTTAGCGGTTATTACAATGAGCAGTTCTTC. Translated, it gives CASRVSGYYNEQFF.

The rearrangement uses TRBV27 and TRBJ2-3, with D possibly being TRBD1 (6 bases). The CDR3 is 14 amino acids. CDR1 is MNHEY and CDR2 is SMNVEV in the germline V gene (reference sequence). V was pared by 6 bases and J by 4 bases, with 14 bases between. CDR3 bases: TGTGCCAGCAGAGAGACAGGTAGATCAGATACGCAGTATTTT. Amino acid sequence: CASRETGRSDTQYF.

The chain links TRBV27 to TRBJ2-1; 14 bases align to TRBD2. With V trimmed by 6 bases and J by 10 bases, 11 bases remained unmatched. Germline V gene sequence: CDR1 MNHEY, CDR2 SMNVEV (reference sequence). This CDR3 is built from 16 residues. DNA for the CDR3: TGTGCCAGCAGCCCCTCCGGGACTAGCGGGAGTGGAGAGCAGTTCTTC. This encodes CASSPSGTSGSGEQFF.

The V and J genes are TRBV19 and TRBJ2-1; 7 nucleotides align to TRBD2. V lost 7 bases, J lost 4 bases, and 7 bases stayed unmatched. Per the germline V gene, CDR1 is LNHDA and CDR2 is SQIVND (reference sequence). The CDR3 consists of 14 residues. CDR3 in amino acids: CASKAGSPYNEQFF. The CDR3 DNA reads TGTGCCAGTAAAGCGGGATCCCCGTACAATGAGCAGTTCTTC.

In the case of this clone: At the DNA level, this CDR3 is encoded by other sequences in the same sample as well. The J gene is TRBJ1-1, the V gene TRBV4-1, with 7 bases lining up with TRBD1. J was trimmed by 1 base and V by 0 bases; bases with no gene match: 2. Germline V CDR1 and CDR2: MGHRA, YSYEKL. The CDR3 contains 15 residues. CDR3 region: CASSQEEGANTEAFF. CDR3 nucleotides: TGCGCCAGCAGCCAAGAGGAGGGGGCGAACACTGAAGCTTTCTTT.

The J gene is TRBJ1-5, the V gene TRBV27; D is unclear. The CDR3 has 13 amino acids. Germline CDR1 MNHEY, CDR2 SMNVEV (reference sequence). V lost 8 bases to trimming and J lost 1 base, with 9 bases between them. DNA of the CDR3: TGTGCCAGCGGCGTCGGCAGCAATCAGCCCCAGCATTTT. Translated, it gives CASGVGSNQPQHF.